Below are 4 T cell receptor beta chains sequenced from a single sample in a study of blood T cell repertoires in COVID-19 (dated by TCRdb to 2018 to 2021). The library was produced with the immunoSEQ multiplex PCR assay. This is the immuneACCESS table as TCRdb keeps it, with only in-frame sequences that have V and J called. A part of the clones is gone; compared with another copy, unresolved V genes explain less than half, and the rest is unexplained. The sample table lists 150,000 or so clones, approximately 90% of them with a count of one. Of the sample, about 5% falls within the top ten clones. Specimen: peripheral blood. Receptors originate from a human donor in a cohort sampled during active COVID-19.

This chain uses TRBV27 with TRBJ1-1; 7 bases map to TRBD1. Germline values: CDR1 MNHEY, CDR2 SMNVEV (reference sequence). The V gene end was trimmed by 5 bases and the J gene end by 4 bases; junction bases not matched to a gene: 7. The CDR3 is made up of 14 amino acids. This chain's CDR3 is CASSNQGGITEAFF. The CDR3 region has the DNA TGTGCCAGCAGTAACCAGGGGGGCATCACTGAAGCTTTCTTT.

The chain couples TRBV2 to TRBJ2-7; D perhaps matches TRBD2 (7 bases). V dropped 8 bases and J dropped 6 bases, with 20 bases sitting between them. The CDR3 length is 14 residues. Per germline, CDR1 SNHLY and CDR2 FYNNEI. As DNA, the CDR3 is TGTGCCAGCCAAAGCGGGACACAGACTTTCGAGCAGTACTTC. Amino acids: CASQSGTQTFEQYF.

This chain connects TRBV4-3 to TRBJ2-7; 8 nucleotides agree with TRBD1. This CDR3 is 13 amino acids long. Germline values: CDR1 LGHNA, CDR2 YSLEER. V gave up 0 bases and J gave up 6 bases; unmatched junction bases: 1. The CDR3 DNA reads as TGCGCCAGCAGCCAAGACAGGGGGCGCGAGCAGTACTTC. Its protein product is CASSQDRGREQYF.

This chain uses TRBV6-1 with TRBJ2-1, with TRBD2 matching over 14 bases. This CDR3 is 18 amino acids long. Germline CDR1 MNHNS, CDR2 SASEGT. The V gene end was trimmed by 4 bases and the J gene end by 5 bases; junction bases not matched to a gene: 10. CDR3 amino acids: CASSVLGLAGVVDNEQFF. The CDR3 bases are TGTGCCAGCAGTGTACTGGGACTAGCGGGAGTAGTCGACAATGAGCAGTTCTTC.